This entry lists 22 T cell receptor beta chains sequenced from one sample in a study of cytomegalovirus exposure and HLA in healthy donors. The study ran its PCR with 60 Vbeta and 13 Jbeta primers. This table comes from immunoSEQ multiplex PCR, and its TCRdb copy is limited to in-frame clones, with some not included. The sample includes under 50,000 clones. Sequencing was carried out using PBMCs. The receptors shown here come from a male donor in good health and CMV-seronegative.

CDR3 sequence reads: CASSIALTGQAAYEQYF. As DNA, the CDR3 is TGTGCCAGTAGTATAGCCCTAACGGGACAGGCCGCCTACGAGCAGTACTTC. The chain links TRBV19 to TRBJ2-7, with 8 nucleotides matching TRBD1. Germline V gene sequence: CDR1 LNHDA, CDR2 SQIVND (reference sequence). The length of the CDR3 is 17 residues. With 1 base clipped from V and 2 bases from J, the junction kept 10 bases outside the gene matches.

As for this clone: The junction departs from the called germline gene at one end, perhaps through a read error. The chain recombines TRBV7-7 with TRBJ2-7, with 9 positions matching TRBD2. CDR1 and CDR2 (germline): SSHAT, FNYEAQ (reference sequence). The CDR3 runs to 15 residues. CDR3 coding DNA: TGTGCTAGCAGCTTAAATAGCGGGGGCTCCTACGAGCAGTACTTC. Its translation is CASSLNSGGSYEQYF.

The V call is TRBV30, the J call TRBJ1-6; TRBD1 matches at 8 bases. Per germline, CDR1 GTSNPN and CDR2 SVGIG (reference sequence). CDR3 length equals 14 residues. V lost 1 base and J lost 7; bases outside the gene matches: 3. The CDR3 DNA follows: TGTGCCTGGAGTGCGGGACAGGAAAATTCACCCCTCCACTTT. Residues: CAWSAGQENSPLHF.

The V gene is TRBV6-1, the J gene TRBJ1-2; D possibly corresponds to TRBD1 (5 bases). Trimming took 6 bases from V and 3 from J, leaving 8 bases between them. The CDR3 loop spans 12 amino acids. Germline V gene lookup returns CDR1 MNHNS and CDR2 SASEGT. CDR3 coding DNA: TGTGCCAGCAGGGGACTGTACTATGGCTACACCTTC. Residues: CASRGLYYGYTF.

CDR3 in amino acids: CATLGHRGMAFYGYTF. CDR3 DNA: TGTGCCACCCTGGGCCACAGGGGTATGGCATTCTATGGCTACACCTTC. The V gene is TRBV10-3, the J gene TRBJ1-2; the match to TRBD1 covers 7 bases. This CDR3 has 16 amino acids. The germline gives CDR1 ENHRY, CDR2 SYGVKD. V was clipped by 10 bases and J by 4 bases; unmatched bases: 18.

The CDR3 DNA reads TGCAGCGTTGGAGGGCCAAACAATCAGCCCCAGCATTTT. It codes for CSVGGPNNQPQHF. The gene calls are TRBV29-1 and TRBJ1-5; D remains unclear. Trimming shortened V by 4 bases and J by 3 bases, and 10 bases separated the two germline ends. Germline loops: CDR1 SQVTM, CDR2 ANQGSEA. The CDR3 is made up of 13 amino acids.

The CDR3 region is CAKAGVTGELFF. The CDR3 DNA follows: TGTGCCAAGGCGGGGGTCACCGGGGAGCTGTTTTTT. The J gene is TRBJ2-2, the V gene TRBV11-2; 7 nucleotides align to TRBD2. The CDR3 totals 12 residues. CDR1 is SGHAT, CDR2 FQNNGV, per germline. Trimming took 10 bases from V and 4 from J; bases not matched to a gene: 3. Variable domain in full (rest from reference TRBV11-2 and TRBJ2-2): EAGVAQSPRYKIIEKRQSVAFWCNPISGHATLYWYQQILGQGPKLLIQFQNNGVVDDSQLPKDRFSAERLKGVDSTLKIQPAKLEDSAVYLCAKAGVTGELFFGEGSRLTVL.

The J gene is TRBJ2-7, the V gene TRBV6-5, with 9 bases fitting TRBD1. The CDR3 consists of 15 residues. V lost 6 bases to trimming and J lost 0 bases; unmatched junction nucleotides: 6. The germline CDR1 and CDR2 sequences are MNHEY and SVGAGI. The CDR3 loop reads CASSPRQGDSYEQYF. For the CDR3, the DNA is TGTGCCAGCAGCCCTAGACAGGGGGACTCCTACGAGCAGTACTTC.

The V gene is TRBV2, the J gene TRBJ1-1, with a possible D match to TRBD1 (5 bases). Looked up from germline, CDR1 is SNHLY and CDR2 is FYNNEI. There are 13 residues in the CDR3. For the CDR3, the DNA is TGTTTAACAGAGTGGGGCTGGGGCACTGAAGCTTTCTTT. It encodes CLTEWGWGTEAFF.

V gene TRBV14 combines with J gene TRBJ1-1; D is unclear. Trimming removed 4 bases from V and 0 bases from J, with 6 bases in between. This CDR3 region has 13 residues. Germline CDR1 is SGHDN and CDR2 is FVKESK. DNA for the CDR3: TGTGCCAGCAGCCTTCAAATGAACACTGAAGCTTTCTTT. The encoded protein is CASSLQMNTEAFF.

The chain combines TRBV30 with TRBJ2-7; TRBD1 aligns across 7 bases. This CDR3 contains 15 residues. Germline loops: CDR1 GTSNPN, CDR2 SVGIG (reference sequence). With V trimmed by 0 bases and J by 6 bases, 11 bases remained unmatched. The DNA of the CDR3 is TGTGCCTGGAGTGTACGCGGACAGGCCAGCGTCGAGCAGTACTTC. Translating gives CAWSVRGQASVEQYF.

The chain combines TRBV18 with TRBJ1-2; 8 bases map to TRBD1. CDR3 length equals 13 residues. The V and J ends lost 3 bases and 8 bases, in that order; junction bases with no gene match: 5. CDR1 is KGHSH and CDR2 is LQKENI in the germline V gene. The CDR3 nucleotides read TGTGCCAGCTCACCGACAGGGGACGGCGGCTACACCTTC. Translated, it gives CASSPTGDGGYTF.

The rearrangement uses TRBV7-2 and TRBJ1-5; 10 bases align to TRBD1. CDR1 and CDR2 from the germline V gene are SGHTA and FQGNSA. The CDR3 has 14 residues. J was trimmed by 6 bases and V by 3 bases; bases with no gene match: 2. For the CDR3, the DNA is TGTGCCAGCAGCTTGGGGACAGGGGTTCAGCCCCAGCATTTT. Encoded protein: CASSLGTGVQPQHF.

The CDR3 DNA reads as TGCGCCAGCAGCTTAAGCGGGACAGGGGATTTCGGCTACGAGCAGTACTTC. Amino acids: CASSLSGTGDFGYEQYF. The chain carries TRBV5-1 and TRBJ2-7, with 10 bases aligning to TRBD1. The trim removed 2 bases at V and 3 bases at J, leaving 11 bases unmatched. This CDR3 spans 17 amino acids. Germline CDR1 reads SGHRS; CDR2 reads YFSETQ.

The chain uses TRBV4-3 and TRBJ2-7; a weak D match, TRBD2 (5 bases). V lost 4 bases and J 6 bases, leaving 13 bases between the germline ends. Germline values: CDR1 LGHNA, CDR2 YSLEER. The CDR3 sequence is 13 residues long. CDR3 bases: TGCGCCAGCAGCCCGGCGCGGGCGGGCGAGCAGTACTTC. Translated, it gives CASSPARAGEQYF.

The CDR3: CASSEEGQGAYEQYF. CDR3 bases: TGTGCCAGCAGTGAAGAAGGACAGGGGGCCTACGAGCAGTACTTC. The V call is TRBV6-1, the J call TRBJ2-7, with TRBD1 identical over 10 bases. The germline CDR1 and CDR2 sequences are MNHNS and SASEGT. V shed 1 base and J 2 bases; nucleotides not matched to a gene: 2. The CDR3 is 15 amino acids.

Concerning this clone itself: The CDR3 ends on some other residue instead of the conserved phenylalanine or tryptophan, so this is likely a read error. The DNA is omitted, as the CDR3 cannot be located on it reliably, and the CDR3 follows TCRdb's listing. The chain uses TRBV5-1 and TRBJ2-7; the table's TRBD1 call for D was not verified on the DNA. Germline V gene sequence: CDR1 SGHRS, CDR2 YFSETQ. The CDR3 region is 11 residues in length, termini included. The CDR3 sequence is CASSLAGTRKL.

V and J are TRBV7-6 and TRBJ1-4; a weak D match, TRBD1 (5 bases). The CDR3 totals 14 residues. Trimming took 5 bases from V and 8 from J, leaving 15 bases between them. CDR1 and CDR2 (germline): SGHVS, FNYEAQ. The CDR3 loop is CASSQSTGGEKLFF. Here the CDR3 DNA reads TGTGCCAGCAGCCAATCAACAGGAGGGGAAAAACTGTTTTTT.

The chain combines TRBV25-1 with TRBJ1-4, with a tentative D call TRBD1 (6 bases). The CDR3 totals 18 residues. Germline V lookup: CDR1 MGHDK, CDR2 SYGVNS. V was pared by 3 bases and J by 7 bases, with 24 bases between. CDR3 bases: TGTGCCAGCAGTGATCCAGGGGTAGGGGAAGCGGAAGGTGAAAAACTGTTTTTT. Encoded protein: CASSDPGVGEAEGEKLFF.

The chain has TRBV4-1 and TRBJ2-2; a weak D match, TRBD1 (5 bases). Trimming left V 1 base short and J 7 bases short, with 13 bases between. This CDR3 is 15 amino acids long. The V gene's germline CDR1 is MGHRA and CDR2 YSYEKL. The CDR3 loop is CASSQGRAYNGELFF. Here the CDR3 DNA reads TGCGCCAGCAGCCAAGGCAGGGCTTACAACGGGGAGCTGTTTTTT.

The rearrangement links TRBV7-3 to TRBJ2-1, with D maybe TRBD1 (6 bases). The CDR3 contains 13 residues. In germline, CDR1 is SGHTA, CDR2 FQGTGA. Trimming took off 2 bases at V and 8 bases at J, with 10 bases between the two ends. The CDR3 sequence is CASSLYRADEQFF. CDR3 nucleotide sequence: TGTGCCAGCAGCTTATACAGGGCCGATGAGCAGTTCTTC. The whole variable domain, filled in from reference TRBV7-3 and TRBJ2-1, reads GAGVSQTPSNKVTEKGKYVELRCDPISGHTALYWYRQSLGQGPEFLIYFQGTGAADDSGLPNDRFFAVRPEGSVSTLKIQRTERGDSAVYLCASSLYRADEQFFGPGTRLTVL.

The chain carries TRBV7-3 and TRBJ1-2, with 8 nucleotides matching TRBD1. Germline CDR1 reads SGHTA; CDR2 reads FQGTGA. The CDR3 has 14 residues. V lost 6 bases to trimming and J lost 3 bases; unmatched junction nucleotides: 6. Here the CDR3 DNA reads TGTGCCAGCAGTCGGACAGGGTTCGACTATGGCTACACCTTC. Translation: CASSRTGFDYGYTF.